These 15 T cell receptor beta chains were all obtained from the same sample, sequenced in a study of blood T cell repertoires in COVID-19. Sequenced by immunoSEQ multiplex PCR; TCRdb stores in-frame clones only, minus some. Here the sample spans about 140,000 clones, 80% to 90% being singletons. The source material was peripheral blood. Every receptor here comes from a woman aged 80 or older with acute or convalescent COVID-19.

The V gene is TRBV10-3, the J gene TRBJ2-2, with a tentative D call TRBD2 (6 bases). V was trimmed by 7 bases and J by 5 bases, leaving 11 bases between them. The CDR3 sequence is 13 residues long. Germline-derived CDR1 and CDR2 are ENHRY and SYGVKD. In nucleotides, the CDR3 is TGTGCCATCAAGAATGGGACTACCGGGGAGCTGTTTTTT. Amino acids: CAIKNGTTGELFF.

This chain joins TRBV19 and TRBJ2-3, with D tentatively TRBD1 (6 bases). This CDR3 region has 14 residues. CDR1 is LNHDA, CDR2 SQIVND, per germline (reference sequence). Trimming pared 7 bases from V and 5 bases from J, leaving 16 bases between. The CDR3, as DNA: TGTGCCAGTAACAGGGCTCTTTCAGAAGATACGCAGTATTTT. This gives the protein CASNRALSEDTQYF.

This clone was recorded once. The chain recombines TRBV30 with TRBJ2-1; the match to TRBD2 covers 11 bases. This CDR3 comprises 14 residues. V shed 8 bases and J 6 bases; nucleotides not matched to a gene: 9. Germline V gene sequence: CDR1 GTSNPN, CDR2 SVGIG (reference sequence). CDR3 sequence reads: CARSGGASFNEQFF. In DNA form, the CDR3 reads TGTGCCCGTAGCGGGGGGGCCTCTTTCAATGAGCAGTTCTTC. Full variable domain (missing parts from reference TRBV30 and TRBJ2-1): SQTIHQWPATLVQPVGSPLSLECTVEGTSNPNLYWYRQAAGRGLQLLFYSVGIGQISSEVPQNLSASRPQDRQFILSSKKLLLSDSGFYLCARSGGASFNEQFFGPGTRLTVL.

This chain joins TRBV7-2 and TRBJ2-7, with TRBD1 as a possible D gene (6 bases). The germline V and J ends were trimmed by 1 base and 4 bases, with 14 bases remaining between them. The CDR3 sequence is 15 residues long. Germline-derived CDR1 and CDR2 are SGHTA and FQGNSA. CDR3 loop: CASSLETGPTYEQYF. In DNA, the CDR3 is TGTGCCAGCAGCTTAGAGACAGGACCTACATACGAGCAGTACTTC.

The CDR3 DNA sequence: TGCAGTGCTAGTGGGGGGGTCAGCAATCAGCCCCAGCATTTT. Translated: CSASGGVSNQPQHF. The J gene is TRBJ1-5, the V gene TRBV20-1; the D gene is possibly TRBD1 (5 bases). V gave up 3 bases and J gave up 1 base, with 10 bases separating them. This CDR3 is built from 14 residues. CDR1 and CDR2 (germline): DFQATT, SNEGSKA (reference sequence).

On this clone: Other DNA sequences in this sample translate to the same CDR3. The gene calls are TRBV5-1 and TRBJ2-5, with a tentative D call TRBD1 (6 bases). Germline V CDR1 and CDR2: SGHRS, YFSETQ. The CDR3 extends over 15 amino acids. V was trimmed by 1 base and J by 1 base, leaving 11 bases between them. Written as DNA, the CDR3 is TGCGCCAGCAGCTTGCTGGGGACATCCCAAGAGACCCAGTACTTC. Its protein is CASSLLGTSQETQYF.

The chain recombines TRBV28 with TRBJ1-6; the D is unclear. The V end lost 3 bases, the J end lost 10 bases, and 13 bases lay between the germline ends. The CDR3 has 14 residues. Germline assignment: CDR1 MDHEN and CDR2 SYDVKM. DNA of the CDR3: TGTGCCAGCAGTTTCGCCATGAGGGCATCACCCCTCCACTTT. The encoded protein is CASSFAMRASPLHF.

V gene TRBV3-1 (or the pseudogene TRBV3-2) combines with J gene TRBJ1-3; possible D gene TRBD1, 6 bases. V dropped 3 bases and J dropped 4 bases, with 10 bases sitting between them. The CDR3 length is 14 residues. Germline V CDR1 and CDR2: LGHDT, YNNKEL (reference sequence). CDR3 sequence: CASSHTGPGNTIYF. Here the CDR3 DNA reads TGTGCCAGCAGCCATACAGGGCCCGGAAACACCATATATTTT.

Concerning this clone itself: Other nucleotide sequences in the sample specify the same CDR3. The chain is built from TRBV6-5 and TRBJ1-6; 9 nucleotides match TRBD1. Trimming took 6 bases from V and 7 from J; bases not matched to a gene: 4. Germline V gives CDR1 MNHEY, CDR2 SVGAGI. The CDR3 is made up of 14 amino acids. The CDR3 sequence is CASRTGGLNSPLHF. The CDR3, as DNA: TGTGCCAGCAGAACAGGGGGCTTGAATTCACCCCTCCACTTT.

The CDR3 sequence is CATSGQVNYGYTF. The CDR3 region has the DNA TGTGCCACCAGCGGACAGGTTAACTATGGCTACACCTTC. The chain joins TRBV15 to TRBJ1-2; 7 bases are shared with TRBD1. Per germline, CDR1 LNHNV and CDR2 YYDKDF (reference sequence). Trimming cost V 5 bases and J 1 base; bases outside gene matches: 1. This CDR3 comprises 13 residues.

The chain couples TRBV7-2 to TRBJ2-7, with 11 bases lining up with TRBD1. CDR1 SGHTA and CDR2 FQGNSA come from the germline V gene. CDR3 length: 15 residues. Losses at the gene ends were 5 bases for V and 6 bases for J; bases not matched to a gene: 9. For the CDR3, the DNA is TGTGCCAGCAGCCCCCGGACAGGGGGCACGGGCGAGCAGTACTTC. Its protein product is CASSPRTGGTGEQYF.

The rearrangement links TRBV6-6 to TRBJ1-1; D unresolved. This CDR3 has 12 residues. V shed 10 bases and J shed 11 bases, with 20 bases lying between them. Germline CDR1 is MNHNY and CDR2 is SVGAGI (reference sequence). The CDR3 nucleotides are TGTGCCACCATTGGGAGCGTGGTCTTTGCTTTCTTT. Translation gives CATIGSVVFAFF.

The rearrangement joins TRBV2 to TRBJ1-5; 7 bases are a match to TRBD1. Per germline, CDR1 SNHLY and CDR2 FYNNEI. The CDR3 loop spans 15 amino acids. V shed 4 bases and J 4 bases; nucleotides not matched to a gene: 7. Here the CDR3 reads CASSGGQRSNQPQHF. In DNA form, the CDR3 reads TGTGCCAGCAGTGGGGGACAGAGATCAAATCAGCCCCAGCATTTT.

The CDR3 sequence is CASSYSTSAASSYNSPLHF. The CDR3 bases are TGTGCCAGCAGTTACTCGACTAGCGCCGCGAGCTCCTATAATTCACCCCTCCACTTT. The genes are TRBV6-2 or TRBV6-3 and TRBJ1-6; D is unclear. The CDR3 has 19 amino acids. Germline CDR1 and CDR2: MNHEY and SVGEGT. With 0 bases removed from V and 0 bases from J, the gap between germline ends came to 15 bases.

This sequence joins TRBV6-5 and TRBJ1-1, with 7 nucleotides matching TRBD1. Germline V gene lookup returns CDR1 MNHEY and CDR2 SVGAGI. The CDR3 runs 15 residues. V gave up 0 bases and J gave up 4 bases; unmatched junction bases: 5. CDR3 in DNA: TGTGCCAGCAGTTACTCCGGGACAGTGAGCACTGAAGCTTTCTTT. Encoded protein: CASSYSGTVSTEAFF.